These T cell receptor beta chains were read from a single sample in a study of blood T cell repertoires in COVID-19. Profiling relied on immunoSEQ multiplex PCR, and the TCRdb table lists in-frame clones only, not all of them. This repertoire shows about 56,000 clones, 88% found once; its top ten account for roughly 4%. The specimen sequenced was peripheral blood. These receptors were collected from a man aged 50-60 years with active COVID-19. The CDR3 runs from the conserved cysteine through the conserved F or W. A D gene is named only where the DNA matches it firmly. For some rows the clone size is stated as once, few or many, or as a class when expanded; others skip it.

D: TRBD1; size: NA; V: TRBV10-3; J: TRBJ1-1; CDR3: CAIRISGTGDTEAFF; DNA: TGTGCCATCAGGATCTCCGGGACAGGGGACACTGAAGCTTTCTTT
D: NA; size: NA; V: TRBV30; J: TRBJ1-2; CDR3: CAWSVQTGLGGYTF; DNA: TGTGCCTGGAGTGTACAGACAGGTCTTGGCGGCTACACCTTC
D: TRBD1; size: NA; V: TRBV6-5; J: TRBJ2-3; CDR3: CASRRDRITDTQYF; DNA: TGTGCCAGCAGACGGGACAGAATCACAGATACGCAGTATTTT
D: TRBD2; size: NA; V: TRBV9; J: TRBJ2-3; CDR3: CASSASGSSTDTQYF; DNA: TGTGCCAGCAGCGCTAGCGGGTCTAGCACAGATACGCAGTATTTT
D: TRBD2; size: few; V: TRBV4-2; J: TRBJ2-7; CDR3: CASSQDSAAGGPAQYF; DNA: TGTGCCAGCAGCCAAGATTCAGCAGCGGGGGGGCCCGCGCAGTACTTC
D: NA; size: NA; V: TRBV4-3; J: TRBJ2-3; CDR3: CASSLLGSGADTQYF; DNA: TGCGCCAGCAGCCTGCTCGGATCAGGTGCAGATACGCAGTATTTT
D: NA; size: NA; V: TRBV7-2; J: TRBJ1-1; CDR3: CASSVLVGRTEAFF; DNA: TGTGCCAGCAGCGTACTAGTGGGGAGGACTGAAGCTTTCTTT
D: NA; size: NA; V: TRBV3-1/TRBV3-2; J: TRBJ1-6; CDR3: CASSYRVEGSPLHF; DNA: TGTGCCAGCAGCTACCGGGTTGAGGGCTCACCCCTCCACTTT
D: TRBD2; size: NA; V: TRBV6-5; J: TRBJ2-5; CDR3: CASSYSTSGGQETQYF; DNA: TGTGCCAGCAGTTACTCGACTAGCGGGGGCCAAGAGACCCAGTACTTC
D: NA; size: NA; V: TRBV5-4; J: TRBJ1-2; CDR3: CASSDRQITNYGYTF; DNA: TGTGCCAGCAGCGACCGACAGATTACTAACTATGGCTACACCTTC
D: NA; size: NA; V: TRBV19; J: TRBJ1-1; CDR3: CASTNGGAGIPEAFF; DNA: TGTGCCAGTACCAACGGCGGGGCAGGGATACCTGAAGCTTTCTTT
D: NA; size: NA; V: TRBV5-1; J: TRBJ2-1; CDR3: CASSLDGGPSNEQFF; DNA: TGCGCCAGCAGCTTGGACGGGGGGCCTTCCAATGAGCAGTTCTTC
D: TRBD1; size: NA; V: TRBV27; J: TRBJ1-2; CDR3: CASRRDRGYGYTF; DNA: TGTGCCAGCAGACGGGACAGGGGTTATGGCTACACCTTC
D: NA; size: NA; V: TRBV6-6; J: TRBJ1-2; CDR3: CASSYARGALYGYTF; DNA: TGTGCCAGCAGTTACGCTCGGGGGGCGTTATATGGCTACACCTTC
D: NA; size: NA; V: TRBV3-1/TRBV3-2; J: TRBJ2-1; CDR3: CASSSQDGTYNEQFF; DNA: TGTGCCAGCAGCTCACAGGACGGTACTTACAATGAGCAGTTCTTC
D: NA; size: once; V: TRBV2; J: TRBJ2-6; CDR3: CASSGVGQPSGANVLTF; DNA: TGTGCCAGCAGTGGAGTCGGACAGCCCTCTGGGGCCAACGTCCTGACTTTC
D: NA; size: NA; V: TRBV11-2; J: TRBJ2-2; CDR3: CASSVIGELFF; DNA: TGTGCCAGCAGCGTTATCGGGGAGCTGTTTTTT
D: TRBD2; size: NA; V: TRBV3-1/TRBV3-2; J: TRBJ2-5; CDR3: CASSQGLAGAQETQYF; DNA: TGTGCCAGCAGCCAAGGACTAGCGGGGGCTCAAGAGACCCAGTACTTC
D: TRBD2; size: NA; V: TRBV6-5; J: TRBJ2-3; CDR3: CASSPRTSIMYF; DNA: TGTGCCAGCAGTCCTCGGACTAGCATAATGTATTTT
D: NA; size: NA; V: TRBV6-5; J: TRBJ1-4; CDR3: CASSYSTDATNEKLFF; DNA: TGTGCCAGCAGTTACTCGACAGATGCAACTAATGAAAAACTGTTTTTT
D: NA; size: NA; V: TRBV9; J: TRBJ2-5; CDR3: CASSSNQETQYF; DNA: TGTGCCAGCAGCTCAAACCAAGAGACCCAGTACTTC
D: NA; size: NA; V: TRBV14; J: TRBJ1-1; CDR3: CASSHRTPNTEAFF; DNA: TGTGCCAGCAGCCATCGGACACCGAACACTGAAGCTTTCTTT
D: TRBD1; size: NA; V: TRBV7-8; J: TRBJ1-1; CDR3: CASSLYRGTEAFF; DNA: TGTGCCAGCAGCTTGTACAGGGGAACTGAAGCTTTCTTT
D: TRBD2; size: NA; V: TRBV4-2; J: TRBJ2-4; CDR3: CASSQEAGGGAKNIQYF; DNA: TGTGCCAGCAGCCAAGAAGCGGGGGGAGGGGCCAAAAACATTCAGTACTTC
D: TRBD2; size: NA; V: TRBV4-2; J: TRBJ2-3; CDR3: CASSQGTSFFSTDTQYF; DNA: TGTGCCAGCAGCCAAGGGACTAGCTTTTTTAGCACAGATACGCAGTATTTT
D: NA; size: NA; V: TRBV19; J: TRBJ1-1; CDR3: CASSIGRGAEAFF; DNA: TGTGCCAGTAGTATAGGTAGGGGCGCTGAAGCTTTCTTT
D: TRBD2; size: once; V: TRBV5-1; J: TRBJ2-1; CDR3: CASSLAAAGVNEQFF; DNA: TGCGCCAGCAGCCTGGCGGCAGCGGGGGTCAATGAGCAGTTCTTC
D: NA; size: NA; V: TRBV5-1; J: TRBJ2-2; CDR3: CASSLALTSISGELFF; DNA: TGCGCCAGCAGCTTGGCCTTGACTTCTATTTCGGGGGAGCTGTTTTTT
D: NA; size: NA; V: TRBV4-1; J: TRBJ1-2; CDR3: CASSQEERTTYGYTF; DNA: TGCGCCAGCAGCCAAGAAGAACGGACAACCTATGGCTACACCTTC
D: NA; size: NA; V: TRBV6-5; J: TRBJ1-4; CDR3: CASSRDLSNEKLFF; DNA: TGTGCCAGCAGCCGGGACTTGTCTAATGAAAAACTGTTTTTT
D: TRBD2; size: NA; V: TRBV13; J: TRBJ2-3; CDR3: CASSLDGTSSDTQYF; DNA: TGTGCCAGCAGCTTAGACGGGACTAGTTCAGATACGCAGTATTTT
D: TRBD1; size: NA; V: TRBV5-1; J: TRBJ1-4; CDR3: CASSKGQGNEKLFF; DNA: TGCGCCAGCAGCAAGGGACAGGGGAATGAAAAACTGTTTTTT
D: TRBD1; size: once; V: TRBV18; J: TRBJ1-2; CDR3: CASSPSGQANYGYTF; DNA: TGTGCCAGCTCACCCTCCGGACAGGCTAACTATGGCTACACCTTC
D: TRBD1; size: NA; V: TRBV6-5; J: TRBJ2-7; CDR3: CASRWQGAYEQYF; DNA: TGTGCCAGCAGATGGCAGGGGGCCTACGAGCAGTACTTC
D: TRBD1; size: NA; V: TRBV6-2/TRBV6-3; J: TRBJ2-3; CDR3: CASSYPLGGGQTDTQYF; DNA: TGTGCCAGCAGTTACCCATTAGGTGGGGGACAGACAGATACGCAGTATTTT
D: TRBD1; size: NA; V: TRBV5-1; J: TRBJ2-3; CDR3: CASSPGTGQELSTQYF; DNA: TGCGCCAGCAGCCCGGGAACCGGACAGGAGTTGAGTACGCAGTATTTT
D: NA; size: few; V: TRBV2; J: TRBJ1-3; CDR3: CASSESPRFSGNTIYF; DNA: TGTGCCAGCAGTGAAAGTCCGCGGTTCTCTGGAAACACCATATATTTT
D: TRBD2; size: few; V: TRBV2; J: TRBJ2-2; CDR3: CASSIRAGGNTGELFF; DNA: TGTGCCAGCAGTATCCGTGCGGGGGGAAACACCGGGGAGCTGTTTTTT
D: NA; size: NA; V: TRBV10-3; J: TRBJ1-5; CDR3: CAISEGGGYSNQPQHF; DNA: TGTGCCATCAGTGAGGGGGGAGGATATAGCAATCAGCCCCAGCATTTT
D: NA; size: NA; V: TRBV12-5; J: TRBJ1-1; CDR3: CASALRGNTEAFF; DNA: TGTGCTAGTGCCTTAAGAGGCAACACTGAAGCTTTCTTT
D: TRBD1; size: NA; V: TRBV5-1; J: TRBJ1-4; CDR3: CASSPGTGVEKLFF; DNA: TGCGCCAGCAGCCCGGGGACAGGGGTTGAAAAACTGTTTTTT
D: NA; size: NA; V: TRBV7-2; J: TRBJ1-1; CDR3: CASSQGMNTEAFF; DNA: TGTGCCAGCAGCCAGGGTATGAACACTGAAGCTTTCTTT
D: TRBD2; size: NA; V: TRBV6-4; J: TRBJ2-1; CDR3: CASSPIAGGRHNEQFF; DNA: TGTGCCAGCAGTCCCATAGCGGGGGGACGCCACAATGAGCAGTTCTTC
D: NA; size: NA; V: TRBV18; J: TRBJ1-2; CDR3: CASSPPEPRGYTF; DNA: TGTGCCAGCTCACCACCGGAGCCGCGGGGCTACACCTTC
D: TRBD2; size: once; V: TRBV5-1; J: TRBJ2-1; CDR3: CASTLAGGYNEQFF; DNA: TGCGCCAGCACCCTAGCGGGGGGCTACAATGAGCAGTTCTTC
D: TRBD1; size: NA; V: TRBV7-6; J: TRBJ2-5; CDR3: CASSLRDRGGETQYF; DNA: TGTGCCAGCAGCTTAAGGGACAGGGGGGGGGAGACCCAGTACTTC
D: TRBD2; size: NA; V: TRBV5-4; J: TRBJ2-3; CDR3: CASSLSAGGGRDTQYF; DNA: TGTGCCAGCAGCTTGAGTGCGGGGGGGGGAAGAGATACGCAGTATTTT
D: TRBD2; size: NA; V: TRBV2; J: TRBJ2-5; CDR3: CASSDRLAGETQYF; DNA: TGTGCCAGCAGTGATAGACTAGCCGGAGAGACCCAGTACTTC
D: NA; size: NA; V: TRBV7-2; J: TRBJ2-2; CDR3: CASKGQTTGELFF; DNA: TGTGCCAGCAAGGGACAAACCACCGGGGAGCTGTTTTTT
D: NA; size: once; V: TRBV14; J: TRBJ1-2; CDR3: CASSHRGAWGYTF; DNA: TGTGCCAGCAGCCATCGAGGAGCTTGGGGCTACACCTTC
D: NA; size: once; V: TRBV6-1; J: TRBJ2-1; CDR3: CASSDPGTAYNEQFF; DNA: TGTGCCAGCAGTGACCCGGGGACTGCCTACAATGAGCAGTTCTTC
D: TRBD1; size: NA; V: TRBV5-1; J: TRBJ1-4; CDR3: CASSRGTGDEKLFF; DNA: TGCGCCAGCAGCCGCGGGACAGGGGATGAAAAACTGTTTTTT
D: TRBD1; size: NA; V: TRBV5-1; J: TRBJ1-1; CDR3: CASSLWSGTGASEAFF; DNA: TGCGCCAGCAGCTTGTGGTCGGGGACAGGGGCATCTGAAGCTTTCTTT